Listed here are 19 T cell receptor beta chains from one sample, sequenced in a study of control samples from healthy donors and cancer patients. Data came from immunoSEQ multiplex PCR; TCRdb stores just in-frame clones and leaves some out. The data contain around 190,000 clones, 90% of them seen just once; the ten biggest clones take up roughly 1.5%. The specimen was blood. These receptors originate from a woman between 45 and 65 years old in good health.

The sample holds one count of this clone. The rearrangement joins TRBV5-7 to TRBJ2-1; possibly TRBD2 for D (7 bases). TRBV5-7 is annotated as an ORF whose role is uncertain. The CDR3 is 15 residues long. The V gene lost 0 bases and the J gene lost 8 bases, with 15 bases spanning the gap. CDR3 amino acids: CASSLAKGGGYEQFF. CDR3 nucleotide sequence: TGTGCCAGCAGCTTGGCCAAAGGCGGGGGCTATGAGCAGTTCTTC.

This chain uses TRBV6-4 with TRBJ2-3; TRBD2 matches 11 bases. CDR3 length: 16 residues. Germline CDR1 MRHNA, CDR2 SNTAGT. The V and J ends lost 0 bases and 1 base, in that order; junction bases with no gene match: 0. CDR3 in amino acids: CASSDSTSGGTDTQYF. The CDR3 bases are TGTGCCAGCAGTGACTCGACTAGCGGGGGCACAGATACGCAGTATTTT.

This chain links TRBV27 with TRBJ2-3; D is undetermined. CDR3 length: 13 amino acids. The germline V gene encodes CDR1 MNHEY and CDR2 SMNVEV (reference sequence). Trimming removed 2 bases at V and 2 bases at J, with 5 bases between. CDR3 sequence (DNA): TGTGCCAGCAGTTTAGGGGTCACAGATACGCAGTATTTT. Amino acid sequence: CASSLGVTDTQYF.

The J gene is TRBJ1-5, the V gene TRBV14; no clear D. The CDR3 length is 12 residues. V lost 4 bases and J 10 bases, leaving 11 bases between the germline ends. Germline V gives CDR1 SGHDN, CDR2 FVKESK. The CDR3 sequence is CASSPGLGPQHF. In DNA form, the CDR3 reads TGTGCCAGCAGCCCCGGTTTGGGACCCCAGCATTTT.

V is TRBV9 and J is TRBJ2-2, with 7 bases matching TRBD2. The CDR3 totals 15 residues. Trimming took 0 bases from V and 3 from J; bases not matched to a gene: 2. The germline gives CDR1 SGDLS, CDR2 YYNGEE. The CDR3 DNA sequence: TGTGCCAGCAGCGTAGGCGGGGGACACACCGGGGAGCTGTTTTTT. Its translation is CASSVGGGHTGELFF. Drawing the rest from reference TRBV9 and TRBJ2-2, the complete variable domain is DSGVTQTPKHLITATGQRVTLRCSPRSGDLSVYWYQQSLDQGLQFLIQYYNGEERAKGNILERFSAQQFPDLHSELNLSSLELGDSALYFCASSVGGGHTGELFFGEGSRLTVL.

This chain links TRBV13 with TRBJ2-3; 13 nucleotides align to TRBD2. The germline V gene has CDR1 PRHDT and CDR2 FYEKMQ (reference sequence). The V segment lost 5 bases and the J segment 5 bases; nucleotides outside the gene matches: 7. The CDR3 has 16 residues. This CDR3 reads CASSPTSGGAEDTQYF. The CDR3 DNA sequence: TGTGCCAGCAGCCCAACTAGCGGGGGGGCCGAAGATACGCAGTATTTT.

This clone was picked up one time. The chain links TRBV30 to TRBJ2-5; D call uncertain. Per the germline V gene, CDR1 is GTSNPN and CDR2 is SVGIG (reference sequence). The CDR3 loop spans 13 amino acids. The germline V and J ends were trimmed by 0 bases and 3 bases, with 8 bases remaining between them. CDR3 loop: CAWSVGFKETQYF. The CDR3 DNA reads TGTGCCTGGAGTGTAGGGTTTAAAGAGACCCAGTACTTC.

The CDR3 spells CASSLYRTDGYGYTF. DNA of the CDR3: TGCGCCAGCAGCTTGTATAGAACAGACGGGTATGGCTACACCTTC. This chain connects TRBV5-1 to TRBJ1-2; no clear D gene. V lost 1 base to trimming and J lost 5 bases, with 15 bases between them. Germline V gene sequence: CDR1 SGHRS, CDR2 YFSETQ. CDR3 size: 15 residues.

The CDR3 sequence: CASSLEAQGNTEAFF. CDR3 bases: TGCGCCAGCAGCCTCGAGGCCCAGGGCAACACTGAAGCTTTCTTT. The chain recombines TRBV4-3 with TRBJ1-1; a weak D match, TRBD1 (5 bases). V lost 4 bases and J lost 2, with 14 bases in between. The CDR3 covers 15 residues. Germline CDR1 is LGHNA and CDR2 is YSLEER.

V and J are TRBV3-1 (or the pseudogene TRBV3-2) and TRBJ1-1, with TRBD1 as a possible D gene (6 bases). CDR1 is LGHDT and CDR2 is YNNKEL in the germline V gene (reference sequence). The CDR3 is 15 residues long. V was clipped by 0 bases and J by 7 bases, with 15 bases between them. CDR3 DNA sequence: TGTGCCAGCAGCCAAGATCTGGGGGGGCTAGTTGAAGCTTTCTTT. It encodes CASSQDLGGLVEAFF.

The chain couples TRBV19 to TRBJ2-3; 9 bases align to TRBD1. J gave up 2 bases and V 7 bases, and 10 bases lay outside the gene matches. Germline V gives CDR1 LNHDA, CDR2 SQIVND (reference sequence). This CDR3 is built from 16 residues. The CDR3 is CASKTGGQGITDTQYF. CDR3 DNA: TGTGCCAGTAAGACGGGGGGACAGGGAATCACAGATACGCAGTATTTT. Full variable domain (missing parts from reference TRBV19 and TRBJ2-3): DGGITQSPKYLFRKEGQNVTLSCEQNLNHDAMYWYRQDPGQGLRLIYYSQIVNDFQKGDIAEGYSVSREKKESFPLTVTSAQKNPTAFYLCASKTGGQGITDTQYFGPGTRLTVL.

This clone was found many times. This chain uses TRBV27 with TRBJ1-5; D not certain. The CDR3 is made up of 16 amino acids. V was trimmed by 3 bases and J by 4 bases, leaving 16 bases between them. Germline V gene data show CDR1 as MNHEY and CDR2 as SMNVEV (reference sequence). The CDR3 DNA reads TGTGCCAGCAGTTTCTCTGGGCGTGGGAAAAATCAGCCCCAGCATTTT. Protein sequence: CASSFSGRGKNQPQHF.

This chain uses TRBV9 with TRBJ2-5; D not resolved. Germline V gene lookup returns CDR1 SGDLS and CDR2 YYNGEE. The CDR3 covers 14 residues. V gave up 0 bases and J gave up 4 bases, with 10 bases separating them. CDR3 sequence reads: CASSVGGVGETQYF. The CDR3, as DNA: TGTGCCAGCAGCGTAGGTGGGGTGGGAGAGACCCAGTACTTC.

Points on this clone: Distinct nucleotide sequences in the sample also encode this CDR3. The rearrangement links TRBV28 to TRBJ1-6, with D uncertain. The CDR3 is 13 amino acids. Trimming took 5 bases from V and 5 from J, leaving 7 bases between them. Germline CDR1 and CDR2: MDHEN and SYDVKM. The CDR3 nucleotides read TGTGCCAGCAGTCGGGTCAATAATTCACCCCTCCACTTT. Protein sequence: CASSRVNNSPLHF.

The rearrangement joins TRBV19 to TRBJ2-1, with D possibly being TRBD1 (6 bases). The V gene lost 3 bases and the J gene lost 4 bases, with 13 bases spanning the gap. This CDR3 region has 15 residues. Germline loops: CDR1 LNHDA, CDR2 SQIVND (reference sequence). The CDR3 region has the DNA TGTGCCAGTAGTATGGGGGACATATTTTACAATGAGCAGTTCTTC. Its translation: CASSMGDIFYNEQFF.

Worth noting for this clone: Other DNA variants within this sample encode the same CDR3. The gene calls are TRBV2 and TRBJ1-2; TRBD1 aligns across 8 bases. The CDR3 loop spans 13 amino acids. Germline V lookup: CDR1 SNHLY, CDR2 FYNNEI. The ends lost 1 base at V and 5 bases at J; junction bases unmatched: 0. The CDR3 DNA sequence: TGTGCCAGCAGTGAAGGGACAGGGTATGGCTACACCTTC. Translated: CASSEGTGYGYTF.

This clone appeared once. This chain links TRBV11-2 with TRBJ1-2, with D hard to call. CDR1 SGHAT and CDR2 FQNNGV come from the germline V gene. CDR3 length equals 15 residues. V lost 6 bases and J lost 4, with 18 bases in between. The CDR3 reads CASSPRTGGPYGYTF. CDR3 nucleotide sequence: TGTGCCAGCAGTCCTCGGACGGGAGGTCCCTATGGCTACACCTTC.

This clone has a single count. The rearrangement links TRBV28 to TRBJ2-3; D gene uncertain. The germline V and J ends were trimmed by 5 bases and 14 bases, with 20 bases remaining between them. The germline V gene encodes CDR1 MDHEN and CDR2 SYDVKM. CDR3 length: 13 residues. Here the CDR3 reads CASSTRPPSLPYF. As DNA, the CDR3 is TGTGCCAGCAGTACCCGGCCCCCTTCCCTCCCGTATTTT. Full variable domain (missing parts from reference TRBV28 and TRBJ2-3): DVKVTQSSRYLVKRTGEKVFLECVQDMDHENMFWYRQDPGLGLRLIYFSYDVKMKEKGDIPEGYSVSREKKERFSLILESASTNQTSMYLCASSTRPPSLPYFGPGTRLTVL.

The CDR3 loop is CASSFRGNLYNEQFF. The CDR3 nucleotides read TGTGCCAGCAGCTTCAGGGGTAACTTATACAATGAGCAGTTCTTC. V usage is TRBV7-9 and J usage is TRBJ2-1; possibly TRBD1 for D (6 bases). Germline-derived CDR1 and CDR2 are SEHNR and FQNEAQ (reference sequence). The CDR3 length is 15 residues. V lost 3 bases to trimming and J lost 4 bases, with 13 bases between them. The whole variable domain, remainder taken from reference TRBV7-9 and TRBJ2-1, is DTGVSQNPRHKITKRGQNVTFRCDPISEHNRLYWYRQTLGQGPEFLTYFQNEAQLEKSRLLSDRFSAERPKGSFSTLEIQRTEQGDSAMYLCASSFRGNLYNEQFFGPGTRLTVL.